This T cell receptor (beta chain) was sequenced during a study of neoadjuvant nivolumab and ipilimumab in lung cancer (dated by TCRdb to between 2020 and 2021). At the level of the whole study: Intravenous nivolumab was dosed at 3 mg/kg on days 1, 15 and 29, and in the combination arm ipilimumab 1 mg/kg was added on day 1 only. The primary trial endpoint was the major pathologic response (MPR) rate in the intention-to-treat population in each study arm. The study compared TCR repertoires in pretherapy (baseline) peripheral blood with TCR repertoires in tumors resected at surgery after neoadjuvant immune checkpoint blockade. Matched pretherapy and resected tumor pairs were analyzed for seven patients, of whom four received nivolumab and three received nivolumab plus ipilimumab. The trial treated fewer than 45 patients with operable NSCLC: about 23 were randomized to nivolumab monotherapy and about 20 to nivolumab plus ipilimumab.

The sample's time point label, in plain terms: pretherapy, before neoadjuvant immune checkpoint inhibitors. The samples were obtained from NEOSTAR, a phase 2 randomized trial that tested neoadjuvant nivolumab or nivolumab plus ipilimumab, followed by surgery, in operable NSCLC. Overall study results and their limits: From pretherapy to surgery, tumor T-cell richness and clonality went up in three of three dual-therapy tumors, versus only two of four nivolumab-treated tumors. Pretherapy blood TCR richness correlated positively with richness in tumors resected after neoadjuvant therapy (Spearman R ≈ 0.8). No significant correlation was found between TCR clonality and pathologic tumor regression, and only one major-pathologic-response sample was available for the clonality analysis. A small number of samples underwent TCR sequencing. Resected tumors had greater TCR richness and clonality than tumor-adjacent uninvolved lung, and increases were observed in more dual-therapy-treated tumors.

In regard to this clone: There is no known antigen for this receptor. The input lacks base qualities; no much larger clone sits a single base away.

The method was the immunoSEQ multiplex PCR assay. For the original study's pipeline: Richness and clonality were used to summarize the repertoires, and clones that significantly expanded or contracted between pre- and post-therapy samples were identified. This immuneACCESS table, as held by TCRdb, lists in-frame sequences with V and J called but not all clones. Of the missing ones, under half trace to an unresolved V gene in checked studies; the others have no known cause. The DNA gave D and trimming, while V, J and clone size come from that table. Here the sample has under 50,000 clones; around 89% occur a single time. The biggest ten clones account for roughly 3.7% of the sample. As encoded in the germline V gene (reference sequence), CDR1 is DFQATT while CDR2 is SNEGSKA. Including the terminal cysteine and phenylalanine, the CDR3 comprises 11 residues. The CDR3 DNA has 33 bases and is translated from base 1. V is shortened by 8 bases, J by 6 bases, and the region joining them spans 11 bases.

This receptor chain uses TRBV20-1 and TRBJ2-1; a tentative D call is TRBD2 (5 bases match). Specimen: blood, collected before neoadjuvant nivolumab, alone or with ipilimumab. This TCR was sampled from an adult with non-small cell lung cancer. Some clones in this sample may be carry-over from other donors' samples. The CDR3 region has the sequence CSLGLSNEQFF. The nucleotide sequence reads TGCAGTCTCGGACTTTCCAATGAGCAGTTCTTC.